This T cell receptor (beta chain) emerged from a study of T-cell reconstitution after alpha-beta-depleted transplantation in children. The CDR3 extends over 14 amino acids. Trimming removed 3 bases from V and 0 bases from J, with 7 bases in between. A TCRbeta library incorporating unique molecular identifiers was prepared. TCRdb reprocessed the PCR reads with MiXCR, giving one entry per CDR3 protein. The sample holds about 500,000 distinct CDR3 sequences, 9.5% to 12% seen once. This clonotype was seen more than once but under ten times. The source was PBMCs, mostly from graft donor cells, collected 180 days after TCRalphabeta/CD19-depleted stem cell transplant. This chain links TRBV12-3 or TRBV12-4 with TRBJ2-3; D unresolved. The receptor was isolated from a female patient aged 2-9 years who had a stem cell transplant for aplastic anemia, so the T cells may come from the graft donor. The CDR3 reads CASSLQPSTDTQYF. In nucleotides, the CDR3 is TGTGCCAGCAGTTTGCAACCAAGCACAGATACGCAGTATTTT.